This TCR beta chain is drawn from a study of shared T cell receptors in the human thymus. The CDR3 extends over 16 amino acids. Trimming cost V 4 bases and J 4 bases; bases outside gene matches: 11. The germline CDR1 and CDR2 sequences are MDHEN and SYDVKM. Here immunoSEQ multiplex PCR was the method, and the copy in TCRdb shows in-frame clones only, minus some. The table shows more than 550,000 clones, with approximately 85% occurring only once. These records were also assigned to another study, of human thymus T cells.

The chain couples TRBV28 to TRBJ2-3; 7 bases line up with TRBD2. The TCR was taken from a girl under three years old with a congenital heart defect. The sequencing input was thymocytes. The CDR3 is CASSSDRGLVSDTQYF. Written as DNA, the CDR3 is TGTGCCAGCAGTTCCGATCGAGGACTAGTATCAGATACGCAGTATTTT.